The T cell receptor (beta chain) described here comes from a study of immune evolution from preneoplasia to lung adenocarcinoma. Across the whole study: HLA loss of heterozygosity: under 7.5% AIS, around 16% MIA, about 30% ADC, none AAH.

Between 2014 and 2017, patients underwent resection in Japan or China. Libraries were prepared by immunoSEQ multiplex PCR; TCRdb keeps only in-frame clonotypes and omits some of them. Of 9,100 or so clones detected, about three quarters appear once; the ten largest clones hold just over 6.5%. There are 12 residues in the CDR3. Germline V gene sequence: CDR1 SGHNT, CDR2 YYREEE (reference sequence). V shed 2 bases and J shed 3 bases, with 2 bases lying between them. The sequenced sample consisted of FFPE lung adenocarcinoma in situ tissue. This sequence originates from a person aged 55 to 79 with lung adenocarcinoma. The J gene is TRBJ2-2, the V gene TRBV5-4, with D hard to call. DNA for the CDR3: TGTGCCAGCAGCTTCGACACCGGGGAGCTGTTTTTT. It codes for CASSFDTGELFF.